Following are 6 T cell receptor beta chains from one sample sequenced in a study of spatial heterogeneity in lung cancer. Via MiXCR, TCRdb re-called the 5' RACE reads, giving one row per CDR3 protein. This table has roughly 91,000 distinct CDR3 sequences, approximately 21% appearing once. The time point is: sample taken at primary tumor resection. Without sorting, whole RNA was sequenced from tumor, nontumor lung or frozen PBMC. The source was PBMCs, collected at surgery. All receptors come from a male donor with early-stage non-small cell lung cancer.

This clonotype has more than one count but fewer than ten. This chain links TRBV4-1 with TRBJ2-2, with 8 nucleotides matching TRBD1. The CDR3 runs to 16 residues. In germline, CDR1 is MGHRA, CDR2 YSYEKL. Unmatched junction bases numbered 6, after V lost 1 base and J lost 5 bases. CDR3 region: CASSQGTGSLTGELFF. CDR3 bases: TGCGCCAGCAGCCAAGGGACAGGGTCTCTTACCGGGGAGCTGTTTTTT.

Notes on this clonotype: A much larger clonotype is one base distant, so this may be a read error. V usage is TRBV5-5 and J usage is TRBJ2-7, with D perhaps TRBD1 (6 bases). CDR3 length equals 14 residues. The germline CDR1 and CDR2 sequences are SGHKS and YYEKEE (reference sequence). V gave up 3 bases and J gave up 0 bases, with 10 bases separating them. The CDR3 is CASSYGTPSYEQYF. DNA of the CDR3: TGTGCCAGCAGCTACGGGACACCCTCCTACGAGCAGTACTTC.

This clonotype was found a few times. CDR3 region: CASTPMGLGGNTIYF. The CDR3 DNA sequence: TGTGCCAGCACCCCCATGGGGTTAGGTGGAAACACCATATATTTT. The chain recombines TRBV28 with TRBJ1-3; D remains ambiguous. Germline CDR1 and CDR2: MDHEN and SYDVKM. CDR3 size: 15 residues. Trimming cost V 7 bases and J 3 bases, with 16 bases left between them.

This clonotype turned up a few times. The chain recombines TRBV3-1 with TRBJ2-2; D not certain. The CDR3 is 13 amino acids. V was cut by 5 bases and J by 8 bases, with 12 bases left in between. Germline V gene data show CDR1 as LGHDT and CDR2 as YNNKEL (reference sequence). The CDR3 protein is CASSEGFLGELFF. The CDR3 coding sequence is TGTGCCAGCAGCGAAGGGTTTCTGGGGGAGCTGTTTTTT.

The table lists this clonotype with a count of one. The genes are TRBV5-4 and TRBJ2-7; D might be TRBD2 (5 bases). CDR3 length: 15 amino acids. The V and J ends lost 0 bases and 0 bases respectively, with 10 bases between them. Germline CDR1 and CDR2: SGHNT and YYREEE (reference sequence). In nucleotides, the CDR3 is TGTGCCAGCAGCTTGGGGTCCGGGAACTCCTACGAGCAGTACTTC. This translates into CASSLGSGNSYEQYF.

The J gene is TRBJ2-1, the V gene TRBV6-1; 12 bases are shared with TRBD2. The germline gives CDR1 MNHNS, CDR2 SASEGT. J lost 7 bases, V lost 6 bases, and 16 bases had no gene match. The CDR3 totals 18 residues. This chain's CDR3 is CASSATSGSGGRRNEQFF. DNA of the CDR3: TGTGCCAGCAGCGCGACTAGCGGGAGTGGGGGAAGAAGGAATGAGCAGTTCTTC.